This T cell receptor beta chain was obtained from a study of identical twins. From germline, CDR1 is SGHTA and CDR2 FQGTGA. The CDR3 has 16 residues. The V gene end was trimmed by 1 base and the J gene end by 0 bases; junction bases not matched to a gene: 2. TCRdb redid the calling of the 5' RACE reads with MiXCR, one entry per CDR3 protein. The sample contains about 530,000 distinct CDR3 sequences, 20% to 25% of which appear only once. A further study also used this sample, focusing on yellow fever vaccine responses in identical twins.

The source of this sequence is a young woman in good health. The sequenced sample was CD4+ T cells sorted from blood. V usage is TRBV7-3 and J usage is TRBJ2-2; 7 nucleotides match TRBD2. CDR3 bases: TGTGCCAGCAGCTTAAATCTAGCGGCGAACACCGGGGAGCTGTTTTTT. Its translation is CASSLNLAANTGELFF.